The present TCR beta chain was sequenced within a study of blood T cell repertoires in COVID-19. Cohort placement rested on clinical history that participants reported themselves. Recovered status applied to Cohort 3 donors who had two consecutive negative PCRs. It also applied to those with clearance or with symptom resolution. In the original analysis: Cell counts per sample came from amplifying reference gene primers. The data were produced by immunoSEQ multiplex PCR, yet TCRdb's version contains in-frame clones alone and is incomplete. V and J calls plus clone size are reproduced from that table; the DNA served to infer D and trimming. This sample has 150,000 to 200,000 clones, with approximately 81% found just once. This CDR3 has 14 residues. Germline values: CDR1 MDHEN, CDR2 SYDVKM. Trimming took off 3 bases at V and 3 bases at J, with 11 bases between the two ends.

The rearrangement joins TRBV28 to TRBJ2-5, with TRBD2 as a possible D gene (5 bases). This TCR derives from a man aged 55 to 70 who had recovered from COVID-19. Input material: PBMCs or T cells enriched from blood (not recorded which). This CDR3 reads CASSFRRTEETQYF. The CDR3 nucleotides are TGTGCCAGCAGTTTCCGCAGGACTGAAGAGACCCAGTACTTC.